The sequence of this T cell receptor (beta chain) was determined in a study of PD-1 blockade in classical Hodgkin lymphoma. Study context: Patients in the cohort were put on intravenous nivolumab, 3 mg/kg every 2 weeks.

In every patient, relapse followed autologous stem cell transplantation, while exposure to brentuximab vedotin differed. The best responses consisted of complete response, partial response or progressive disease. Study-wide results and caveats: Baseline diversity resembling that of newly diagnosed patients was seen in complete responders. No one has yet defined what causes the repertoire differences, which may be disease activity or prior therapy.

Here immunoSEQ multiplex PCR was the method, and the copy in TCRdb shows in-frame clones only, minus some. Seen here are about 36,000 clones, 69% observed once, and the top ten hold 12% to 15%. Concerning this clone itself: Its specificity is not known.

CDR3 length: 16 amino acids. Trimming removed 8 bases from V and 3 bases from J; junction bases left unmatched: 12. The germline CDR1 and CDR2 sequences are MNHEY and SMNVEV (reference sequence). The TCR comes from a human donor with classical Hodgkin lymphoma. The J gene is TRBJ2-3, the V gene TRBV27; 9 bases align to TRBD2. Specimen: peripheral blood mononuclear cells (PBMCs), collected before the second cycle of nivolumab. The CDR3: CASRKVWTSATDTQYF. CDR3 nucleotide sequence: TGTGCCAGCCGAAAGGTATGGACTAGCGCGACAGATACGCAGTATTTT.